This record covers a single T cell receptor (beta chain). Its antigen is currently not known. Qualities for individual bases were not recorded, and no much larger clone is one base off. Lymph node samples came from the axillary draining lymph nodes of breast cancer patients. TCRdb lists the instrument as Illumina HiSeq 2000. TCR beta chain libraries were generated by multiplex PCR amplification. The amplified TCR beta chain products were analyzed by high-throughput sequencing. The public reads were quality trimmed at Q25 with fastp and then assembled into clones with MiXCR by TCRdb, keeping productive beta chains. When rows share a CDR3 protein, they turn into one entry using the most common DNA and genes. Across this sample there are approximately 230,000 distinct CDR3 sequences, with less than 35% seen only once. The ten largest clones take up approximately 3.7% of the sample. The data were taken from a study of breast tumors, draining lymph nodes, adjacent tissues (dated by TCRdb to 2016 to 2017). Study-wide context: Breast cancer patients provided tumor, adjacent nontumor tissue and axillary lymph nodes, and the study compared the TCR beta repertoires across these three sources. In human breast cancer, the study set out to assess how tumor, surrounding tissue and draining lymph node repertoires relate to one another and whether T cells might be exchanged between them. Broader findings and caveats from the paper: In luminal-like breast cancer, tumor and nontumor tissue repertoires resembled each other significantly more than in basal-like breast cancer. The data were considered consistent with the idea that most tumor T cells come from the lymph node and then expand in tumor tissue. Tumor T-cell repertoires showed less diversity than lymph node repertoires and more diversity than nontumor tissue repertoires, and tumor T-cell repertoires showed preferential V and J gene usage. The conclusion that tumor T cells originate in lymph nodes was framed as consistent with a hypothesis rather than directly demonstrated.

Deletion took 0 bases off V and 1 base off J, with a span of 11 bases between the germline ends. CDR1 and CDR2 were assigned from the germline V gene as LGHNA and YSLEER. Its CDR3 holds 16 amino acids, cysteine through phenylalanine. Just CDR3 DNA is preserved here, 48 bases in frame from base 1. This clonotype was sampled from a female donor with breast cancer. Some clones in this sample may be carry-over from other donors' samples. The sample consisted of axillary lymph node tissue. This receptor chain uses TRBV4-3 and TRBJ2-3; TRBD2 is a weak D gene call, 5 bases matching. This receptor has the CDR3 CASSQDHDSGTDTQYF. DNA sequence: TGCGCCAGCAGCCAAGATCACGATAGCGGCACAGATACGCAGTATTTT.